These 12 T cell receptor beta chains were all obtained from the same sample, sequenced in a study of blood T cell repertoires in COVID-19. The assay was immunoSEQ multiplex PCR, and TCRdb's table has in-frame clones only and misses some. The sample lists about 160,000 clones, 60% to 85% occurring once. The sequenced sample consisted of peripheral blood. The origin of the receptors is a man between 65 and 79 years old with acute or convalescent COVID-19.

The chain combines TRBV5-1 with TRBJ1-1; D perhaps matches TRBD1 (5 bases). Germline V gives CDR1 SGHRS, CDR2 YFSETQ. The CDR3 loop spans 14 amino acids. Trimming cost V 4 bases and J 6 bases, with 16 bases left between them. The CDR3 bases are TGCGCCAGCAGCAAAGATTTAACAGGCCCTGAAGCTTTCTTT. Its translation is CASSKDLTGPEAFF.

The chain joins TRBV7-9 to TRBJ1-2; 7 bases are a match to TRBD1. The J segment lost 7 bases and the V segment lost 7 bases, leaving 21 bases of the junction unmatched. From germline, CDR1 is SEHNR and CDR2 FQNEAQ (reference sequence). The CDR3 has 17 amino acids. The DNA of the CDR3 is TGTGCCAGCATATTAAGTCTGAGGACAGGAACTTTCTCTGGCTACACCTTC. Translation: CASILSLRTGTFSGYTF.

This clone has only one observation. The chain employs TRBV5-1 and TRBJ1-1; D unresolved. The germline V gene has CDR1 SGHRS and CDR2 YFSETQ. V was shortened by 0 bases and J by 0 bases, with 6 bases between the two germline ends. The CDR3 loop spans 14 amino acids. This CDR3 is CASSLAHMNTEAFF. The CDR3 DNA reads TGCGCCAGCAGCTTGGCCCACATGAACACTGAAGCTTTCTTT.

The chain joins TRBV12-3 or TRBV12-4 to TRBJ1-1; possible D gene TRBD1, 5 bases. CDR3 length: 13 residues. V was pared by 8 bases and J by 10 bases, with 20 bases between. This CDR3 reads CASGSLGTGVAFF. DNA for the CDR3: TGTGCCAGCGGTTCATTAGGCACGGGGGTAGCTTTCTTT.

J is TRBJ1-5 and V is TRBV24-1; perhaps TRBD1 as D (6 bases). The V gene lost 6 bases and the J gene lost 0 bases, with 17 bases spanning the gap. The CDR3 is made up of 17 amino acids. The germline V gene encodes CDR1 KGHDR and CDR2 SFDVKD. In nucleotides, the CDR3 is TGTGCCACCAGTTTCCCCAGGGGCCCGTATAGCAATCAGCCCCAGCATTTT. Translating it yields CATSFPRGPYSNQPQHF.

The chain carries TRBV6-5 and TRBJ1-1; unclear D gene. Germline V lookup: CDR1 MNHEY, CDR2 SVGAGI. This CDR3 has 13 amino acids. V lost 5 bases to trimming and J lost 10 bases, with 17 bases between them. CDR3 nucleotides: TGTGCCAGCAGTCCGCTCGGGAGGTTTATAGCTTTCTTT. Its protein product is CASSPLGRFIAFF.

This chain links TRBV5-1 with TRBJ2-3; D is perhaps TRBD2 (7 bases). Trimming left V 6 bases short and J 2 bases short, with 19 bases between. The CDR3 consists of 16 residues. Germline lookup yields CDR1 SGHRS and CDR2 YFSETQ. The CDR3: CASTQEGGSYTDTQYF. The CDR3 DNA is TGCGCCAGCACCCAGGAGGGGGGGTCATACACAGATACGCAGTATTTT. Complete variable domain (other parts from reference TRBV5-1 and TRBJ2-3): KAGVTQTPRYLIKTRGQQVTLSCSPISGHRSVSWYQQTPGQGLQFLFEYFSETQRNKGNFPGRFSGRQFSNSRSEMNVSTLELGDSALYLCASTQEGGSYTDTQYFGPGTRLTVL.

The chain combines TRBV11-3 with TRBJ2-1; D might be TRBD1 (6 bases). V gave up 1 base and J gave up 1 base, with 14 bases separating them. This CDR3 is 17 amino acids long. Germline V gene data show CDR1 as SGHNT and CDR2 as YENEEA. The CDR3 reads CASSLAMGAISYNEQFF. The CDR3 coding sequence is TGTGCCAGCAGCTTAGCAATGGGGGCGATATCCTACAATGAGCAGTTCTTC.

The chain joins TRBV24-1 to TRBJ2-7; D ambiguous. This CDR3 is 13 amino acids long. The germline V and J ends were trimmed by 3 bases and 4 bases, with 9 bases remaining between them. Germline V lookup: CDR1 KGHDR, CDR2 SFDVKD. This CDR3 is CATSDAPGYEQYF. The DNA for the CDR3 is TGTGCCACCAGTGATGCCCCCGGGTACGAGCAGTACTTC.

The chain is built from TRBV7-2 and TRBJ1-2; weak D call: TRBD1 (5 bases). Per the germline V gene, CDR1 is SGHTA and CDR2 is FQGNSA. Trimming cost V 5 bases and J 4 bases, with 14 bases left between them. The CDR3 runs to 14 residues. In nucleotides, the CDR3 is TGTGCCAGCAGCACTCTGACAGCCTCCTATGGCTACACCTTC. Translation gives CASSTLTASYGYTF.

This clone appeared once. This chain connects TRBV5-1 to TRBJ1-1; 9 positions match TRBD1. This CDR3 spans 13 amino acids. Germline loops: CDR1 SGHRS, CDR2 YFSETQ. V dropped 4 bases and J dropped 6; count of bases not matched to a gene: 4. CDR3 in DNA: TGCGCCAGCAGCCGAGGACAGGGGTCTGAAGCTTTCTTT. It translates to CASSRGQGSEAFF.

The chain carries TRBV18 and TRBJ2-7, with 7 bases identical to TRBD1. The CDR3 totals 14 residues. From germline, CDR1 is KGHSH and CDR2 LQKENI. With V trimmed by 2 bases and J by 3 bases, 4 bases remained unmatched. The CDR3 DNA reads TGTGCCAGCTCACCAGGACAGGAGAACTACGAGCAGTACTTC. Translation: CASSPGQENYEQYF.